There are a few counts of the clone carrying this TCR beta chain. The CDR3 has 16 residues. Germline CDR1 SGHVS, CDR2 FNYEAQ. V shed 6 bases, J shed 1 base, and the junction held 5 bases outside the gene matches. The data derive from a study of molecular identifiers for immune sequencing clone quantification. TCRdb independently ran MiXCR on the PCR reads; one entry per CDR3 protein. The repertoire holds about 320,000 distinct CDR3 sequences, with under 25% as singletons. The source of this sequence is a human donor in good health. Some libraries in this study had Jurkat cell RNA spiked in. The chain has TRBV7-6 and TRBJ2-5; 13 nucleotides agree with TRBD2. Material for sequencing was naive CD8+ T cells from blood, with Jurkat cell RNA spiked in. Subset of the sample: FACS-sorted CD8+CD4-CCR7+CD45RA+ naive T cells. The CDR3 DNA reads as TGTGCCAGCAGTTGGACTAGCGGGGGACCCCAAGAGACCCAGTACTTC. Amino acid sequence: CASSWTSGGPQETQYF.